One sample yielded the 19 T cell receptor beta chains listed below, sequenced in a study of shared clonotypes between healthy human individuals. Measured with immunoSEQ multiplex PCR; TCRdb has only the in-frame clones, and not every one. The table includes more than 1.2 million clones, 98% detected once. Sequenced: naive CD4+ T cells sorted from blood. Subset defined: CD45RA+ positively selected. These receptors were collected from a man aged 25-45 years in good health.

The J gene is TRBJ1-1, the V gene TRBV18, with 9 bases that match TRBD1. Trimming took 1 base from V and 7 from J; bases not matched to a gene: 7. The CDR3 sequence is 15 residues long. Germline CDR1 is KGHSH and CDR2 is LQKENI. CDR3: CASSPQVQGAGEAFF. CDR3 coding DNA: TGTGCCAGCTCACCACAGGTACAGGGGGCCGGTGAAGCTTTCTTT.

The V and J genes are TRBV18 and TRBJ2-7, with D maybe TRBD2 (5 bases). The germline CDR1 and CDR2 sequences are KGHSH and LQKENI. The CDR3 has 18 amino acids. V was pared by 3 bases and J by 1 base, with 22 bases between. CDR3 DNA: TGTGCCAGCTCACCGCTTTCCGGGATGGACCCATCATCCTACGAGCAGTACTTC. Translating it yields CASSPLSGMDPSSYEQYF.

The chain couples TRBV5-6 to TRBJ2-1, with a possible D match to TRBD1 (6 bases). Germline V gives CDR1 SGHDT, CDR2 YYEEEE. V lost 1 base, J lost 9 bases, and 20 bases lay in between. The CDR3 runs to 16 residues. CDR3 residues: CASSLLLTGVYSEQFF. Written as DNA, the CDR3 is TGTGCCAGCAGCTTGCTGCTGACAGGCGTCTATAGTGAGCAGTTCTTC.

This chain connects TRBV19 to TRBJ2-2; TRBD2 matches at 15 bases. Germline CDR1 LNHDA, CDR2 SQIVND (reference sequence). This CDR3 has 17 amino acids. V shed 8 bases, J shed 3 bases, and the junction held 7 bases outside the gene matches. In DNA, the CDR3 is TGTGCCAGTCGGACTAGCGGGAGGGCCCTGGACACCGGGGAGCTGTTTTTT. Its translation: CASRTSGRALDTGELFF.

This chain uses TRBV7-7 with TRBJ2-5; 12 bases are a match to TRBD2. This CDR3 has 18 amino acids. CDR1 is SSHAT, CDR2 FNYEAQ, per germline (reference sequence). With V trimmed by 5 bases and J by 4 bases, 14 bases remained unmatched. In DNA form, the CDR3 reads TGTGCCAGCAGCCAGAGGACGACTAGCGGGAGTATGGGAGAGACCCAGTACTTC. Translating it yields CASSQRTTSGSMGETQYF.

The genes are TRBV18 and TRBJ1-5; D is undetermined. The germline V gene encodes CDR1 KGHSH and CDR2 LQKENI. The CDR3 runs 16 residues. Trimming cost V 0 bases and J 4 bases, with 13 bases left between them. The CDR3, as DNA: TGTGCCAGCTCACCACCTAGCGTACCCCGAAATCAGCCCCAGCATTTT. Its translation is CASSPPSVPRNQPQHF.

This clone appeared once. The chain couples TRBV5-4 to TRBJ2-1; 14 bases fit TRBD2. Germline CDR1 reads SGHNT; CDR2 reads YYREEE (reference sequence). This CDR3 spans 16 amino acids. With V trimmed by 1 base and J by 7 bases, 4 bases remained unmatched. This CDR3 is CASSLPGTSGSNEQFF. CDR3 nucleotide sequence: TGTGCCAGCAGCTTGCCCGGGACTAGCGGGAGTAATGAGCAGTTCTTC.

The chain has TRBV9 and TRBJ2-1, with TRBD2 matching 8 bases. The CDR3 sequence is 17 residues long. J was trimmed by 0 bases and V by 6 bases; bases with no gene match: 11. Germline CDR1 is SGDLS and CDR2 is YYNGEE. Here the CDR3 reads CASTRAGGSLSYNEQFF. The CDR3 DNA reads as TGTGCCAGCACTAGGGCGGGAGGAAGCCTCTCCTACAATGAGCAGTTCTTC. The full variable domain, completed using reference TRBV9 and TRBJ2-1, is DSGVTQTPKHLITATGQRVTLRCSPRSGDLSVYWYQQSLDQGLQFLIQYYNGEERAKGNILERFSAQQFPDLHSELNLSSLELGDSALYFCASTRAGGSLSYNEQFFGPGTRLTVL.

The chain couples TRBV6-1 to TRBJ1-2; D call uncertain. Trimming left V 6 bases short and J 7 bases short, with 15 bases between. Germline V gene sequence: CDR1 MNHNS, CDR2 SASEGT. The length of the CDR3 is 13 residues. Here the CDR3 reads CASRSNSASGYTF. CDR3 DNA: TGTGCCAGCAGGAGCAATTCGGCGTCTGGCTACACCTTC.

Concerning this clone: Additional DNA sequences in this sample encode the identical CDR3. The chain combines TRBV28 with TRBJ2-1; D is uncertain. From germline, CDR1 is MDHEN and CDR2 SYDVKM. Trimming left V 3 bases short and J 7 bases short, with 7 bases between. The CDR3 covers 12 residues. CDR3 loop: CASSLLTNEQFF. The DNA of the CDR3 is TGTGCCAGCAGTTTGTTGACAAATGAGCAGTTCTTC.

This clone was observed a single time. The CDR3 bases are TGTGCCAGCAGCTTTACTGGGGCCAACGTCCTGACTTTC. Translated: CASSFTGANVLTF. V usage is TRBV11-2 and J usage is TRBJ2-6; D gene unclear. Trimming cost V 3 bases and J 2 bases, with 2 bases left between them. Looked up from germline, CDR1 is SGHAT and CDR2 is FQNNGV. There are 13 residues in the CDR3.

The chain is built from TRBV18 and TRBJ2-7; the D gene is possibly TRBD2 (6 bases). The CDR3 totals 18 residues. Germline CDR1 and CDR2: KGHSH and LQKENI. Between the trimmed V and J ends, which lost 1 base and 0 bases, there was a span of 19 bases. The CDR3 region has the DNA TGTGCCAGCTCACCACTCCGCAGTCCTAGCGTCGGCTCCTACGAGCAGTACTTC. Its translation: CASSPLRSPSVGSYEQYF.

The chain uses TRBV2 and TRBJ2-2; no firm D call. Per germline, CDR1 SNHLY and CDR2 FYNNEI. The CDR3 consists of 14 residues. The germline V and J ends were trimmed by 9 bases and 1 base, with 12 bases remaining between them. CDR3 sequence reads: CASRTDRNTGELFF. CDR3 sequence (DNA): TGTGCCAGTAGGACCGACCGGAACACCGGGGAGCTGTTTTTT. The variable domain in full, completed from reference TRBV2 and TRBJ2-2, reads EPEVTQTPSHQVTQMGQEVILRCVPISNHLYFYWYRQILGQKVEFLVSFYNNEISEKSEIFDDQFSVERPDGSNFTLKIRSTKLEDSAMYFCASRTDRNTGELFFGEGSRLTVL.

The genes are TRBV7-9 and TRBJ1-4; 9 positions match TRBD1. V shed 5 bases and J 0 bases; nucleotides not matched to a gene: 10. The CDR3 has 18 residues. Germline CDR1 SEHNR, CDR2 FQNEAQ (reference sequence). CDR3 coding DNA: TGTGCCAGCAGCCTTGGACGGGACAGGGATGCAACTAATGAAAAACTGTTTTTT. Protein sequence: CASSLGRDRDATNEKLFF.

As concerns this clone: Other DNA sequences in the same sample also yield this CDR3. J is TRBJ2-7 and V is TRBV28; D unclear. From germline, CDR1 is MDHEN and CDR2 SYDVKM. V lost 3 bases and J lost 2, with 5 bases in between. CDR3 size: 12 residues. The CDR3 coding sequence is TGTGCCAGCAGTTTTCTACCCTACGAGCAGTACTTC. Protein sequence: CASSFLPYEQYF.

The chain has TRBV18 and TRBJ2-7, with TRBD1 matching 8 bases. V was clipped by 5 bases and J by 2 bases; unmatched bases: 8. Per germline, CDR1 KGHSH and CDR2 LQKENI. There are 15 residues in the CDR3. The CDR3 sequence: CASSTDRANPYEQYF. DNA of the CDR3: TGTGCCAGCTCAACGGACAGGGCTAATCCCTACGAGCAGTACTTC.

The rearrangement joins TRBV6-6 to TRBJ1-3; tentatively, D is TRBD1 (5 bases). V dropped 0 bases and J dropped 7 bases, with 10 bases sitting between them. From germline, CDR1 is MNHNY and CDR2 SVGAGI (reference sequence). This CDR3 comprises 14 residues. CDR3 bases: TGTGCCAGCAGTTACTCCCGGGACTCGAACACCATATATTTT. It yields the protein CASSYSRDSNTIYF.

The V and J genes are TRBV10-3 and TRBJ1-1, with no clear D. Germline V gives CDR1 ENHRY, CDR2 SYGVKD. Deletions cut 3 bases from V and 5 bases from J, with 13 bases between. This CDR3 spans 14 amino acids. The CDR3 sequence: CAISDSFEHTEAFF. CDR3 sequence (DNA): TGTGCCATCAGTGACAGTTTCGAACATACTGAAGCTTTCTTT.

V gene TRBV5-1 combines with J gene TRBJ2-5, with a possible D match to TRBD1 (5 bases). V shed 2 bases and J shed 5 bases, with 16 bases lying between them. CDR1 SGHRS and CDR2 YFSETQ come from the germline V gene. The CDR3 loop spans 15 amino acids. In nucleotides, the CDR3 is TGCGCCAGCAGCTTAACTGACAGTGTCTTGGAGACCCAGTACTTC. Protein product: CASSLTDSVLETQYF.